A selection of T cell receptor beta chains follows, all from one sample in a study of long-term antiretroviral therapy in people with HIV. TCRdb keeps only in-frame clones here, not all; method: immunoSEQ multiplex PCR. Of 25,000 to 30,000 clones listed, roughly 80% are singletons. The sequenced sample was unsorted PBMCs, obtained 0.8 years before starting antiretroviral therapy. These receptors came from a man younger than 30 with HIV. Each CDR3 is given with its conserved first and last residue. The D gene is left open where the match is weak. Clone sizes are given selectively: once, few, many, or a class where the clone is expanded.

v_gene: TRBV2; d_gene: TRBD1; j_gene: TRBJ1-2; abundance: -; CDR3aa: CASSETGRYGYTF; CDR3nt: TGTGCCAGCAGTGAGACAGGGCGGTATGGCTACACCTTC
v_gene: TRBV7-3; d_gene: -; j_gene: TRBJ2-3; abundance: -; CDR3aa: CASSLGQTDTQYF; CDR3nt: TGTGCCAGCAGCTTAGGACAGACAGATACGCAGTATTTT
v_gene: TRBV7-9; d_gene: TRBD1; j_gene: TRBJ2-7; abundance: -; CDR3aa: CASSFGQGAWEQYF; CDR3nt: TGTGCCAGCAGCTTTGGGCAGGGGGCATGGGAGCAGTACTTC
v_gene: TRBV7-6; d_gene: -; j_gene: TRBJ2-7; abundance: -; CDR3aa: CASSLDGAVDEQYF; CDR3nt: TGTGCCAGCAGCTTAGACGGGGCCGTCGACGAGCAGTACTTC
v_gene: TRBV28; d_gene: TRBD2; j_gene: TRBJ2-5; abundance: -; CDR3aa: CASSVEPGLAGVGETQYF; CDR3nt: TGTGCCAGCAGTGTTGAACCGGGACTAGCGGGAGTCGGGGAGACCCAGTACTTC
v_gene: TRBV7-9; d_gene: TRBD1; j_gene: TRBJ1-1; abundance: -; CDR3aa: CASSHPKRTGVNTEAFF; CDR3nt: TGTGCCAGCAGTCACCCTAAGAGGACAGGGGTGAACACTGAAGCTTTCTTT
v_gene: TRBV19; d_gene: TRBD1; j_gene: TRBJ2-6; abundance: -; CDR3aa: CASSISGTGGDSGANVLTF; CDR3nt: TGTGCCAGTAGTATATCTGGGACAGGGGGCGATTCTGGGGCCAACGTCCTGACTTTC
v_gene: TRBV13; d_gene: -; j_gene: TRBJ2-7; abundance: -; CDR3aa: CASSLGLQATSYEQYF; CDR3nt: TGTGCCAGCAGCTTAGGCCTCCAGGCCACCTCCTACGAGCAGTACTTC
v_gene: TRBV4-3; d_gene: -; j_gene: TRBJ2-7; abundance: -; CDR3aa: CASSPGTGTLYEQYF; CDR3nt: TGCGCCAGCAGCCCCGGGACCGGGACCCTCTACGAGCAGTACTTC
v_gene: TRBV11-2; d_gene: -; j_gene: TRBJ2-2; abundance: -; CDR3aa: CASSTAAGINTGELFF; CDR3nt: TGTGCCAGCAGCACCGCGGCGGGGATCAACACCGGGGAGCTGTTTTTT
v_gene: TRBV28; d_gene: TRBD1; j_gene: TRBJ1-4; abundance: -; CDR3aa: CASKDRAEKLFF; CDR3nt: TGTGCCAGCAAGGACAGGGCTGAAAAACTGTTTTTT
v_gene: TRBV4-2; d_gene: -; j_gene: TRBJ2-7; abundance: -; CDR3aa: CASSQAGTRTYEQYF; CDR3nt: TGTGCCAGCAGCCAAGCCGGGACAAGAACCTACGAGCAGTACTTC
v_gene: TRBV5-1; d_gene: TRBD1; j_gene: TRBJ1-6; abundance: few; CDR3aa: CASSQPGQGNSPLHF; CDR3nt: TGCGCCAGCAGCCAGCCGGGACAGGGGAATTCACCCCTCCACTTT
v_gene: TRBV7-2; d_gene: -; j_gene: TRBJ1-3; abundance: -; CDR3aa: CASSSTRALGNTIYF; CDR3nt: TGTGCCAGCAGCTCGACCAGGGCGCTAGGAAACACCATATATTTT
v_gene: TRBV5-1; d_gene: -; j_gene: TRBJ2-7; abundance: -; CDR3aa: CASSLGWTLGTYEQYF; CDR3nt: TGCGCCAGCAGCCTCGGATGGACCCTAGGGACCTACGAGCAGTACTTC
v_gene: TRBV30; d_gene: -; j_gene: TRBJ1-5; abundance: -; CDR3aa: CAWSGVGRNNQPQHF; CDR3nt: TGTGCCTGGAGTGGAGTGGGCAGGAACAATCAGCCCCAGCATTTT
v_gene: TRBV7-8; d_gene: -; j_gene: TRBJ1-2; abundance: -; CDR3aa: CASSLLGYDGYTF; CDR3nt: TGTGCCAGCAGCTTATTAGGGTACGATGGCTACACCTTC
v_gene: TRBV9; d_gene: TRBD1; j_gene: TRBJ1-1; abundance: -; CDR3aa: CASSVARGPTGATEAFF; CDR3nt: TGTGCCAGCAGCGTAGCTAGGGGACCGACAGGGGCCACTGAAGCTTTCTTT
v_gene: TRBV7-8; d_gene: -; j_gene: TRBJ1-5; abundance: -; CDR3aa: CASSLAWAGSQPQHF; CDR3nt: TGTGCCAGCAGCTTAGCATGGGCGGGTTCGCAGCCCCAGCATTTT
v_gene: TRBV27; d_gene: -; j_gene: TRBJ2-7; abundance: -; CDR3aa: CASSCGREPCEQYF; CDR3nt: TGTGCCAGCAGTTGCGGCAGGGAACCCTGCGAGCAGTACTTC
v_gene: TRBV25-1; d_gene: TRBD1; j_gene: TRBJ2-7; abundance: -; CDR3aa: CASSGKHWDRGPYEQYF; CDR3nt: TGTGCCAGCAGTGGGAAACACTGGGACAGGGGACCCTACGAGCAGTACTTC
v_gene: TRBV6-1; d_gene: -; j_gene: TRBJ1-5; abundance: -; CDR3aa: CASRVERQPQHF; CDR3nt: TGTGCCAGCAGGGTGGAGCGTCAGCCCCAGCATTTT
v_gene: TRBV6-6; d_gene: -; j_gene: TRBJ1-3; abundance: -; CDR3aa: CAIHPASGNTIYF; CDR3nt: TGTGCCATCCACCCGGCATCTGGAAACACCATATATTTT
v_gene: TRBV9; d_gene: -; j_gene: TRBJ2-2; abundance: -; CDR3aa: CASSVGLDVTGELFF; CDR3nt: TGTGCCAGCAGCGTAGGTCTAGACGTGACCGGGGAGCTGTTTTTT
v_gene: TRBV18; d_gene: TRBD1; j_gene: TRBJ1-6; abundance: -; CDR3aa: CASSPRPTGESYNSPLHF; CDR3nt: TGTGCCAGCTCACCACGTCCAACAGGGGAATCCTATAATTCACCCCTCCACTTT
v_gene: TRBV2; d_gene: TRBD1; j_gene: TRBJ2-7; abundance: -; CDR3aa: CASRDRDRAYF; CDR3nt: TGTGCCAGCAGGGACCGGGACAGGGCGTACTTC
v_gene: TRBV11-3; d_gene: -; j_gene: TRBJ2-7; abundance: -; CDR3aa: CASSPGTHYEQYF; CDR3nt: TGTGCCAGCAGCCCGGGAACCCACTACGAGCAGTACTTC
v_gene: TRBV19; d_gene: -; j_gene: TRBJ1-5; abundance: -; CDR3aa: CASQGDYSNQPQHF; CDR3nt: TGTGCCAGTCAGGGAGATTATAGCAATCAGCCCCAGCATTTT
v_gene: TRBV28; d_gene: -; j_gene: TRBJ2-4; abundance: -; CDR3aa: CASSPPEGLAKNIQYF; CDR3nt: TGTGCCAGCAGTCCTCCAGAGGGACTAGCCAAAAACATTCAGTACTTC
v_gene: TRBV9; d_gene: -; j_gene: TRBJ1-4; abundance: once; CDR3aa: CASSVEGAFNEKLFF; CDR3nt: TGTGCCAGCAGCGTAGAAGGGGCGTTCAATGAAAAACTGTTTTTT
v_gene: TRBV5-1; d_gene: TRBD1; j_gene: TRBJ1-1; abundance: -; CDR3aa: CASSLASAGGYTEAFF; CDR3nt: TGCGCCAGCAGCTTGGCCTCTGCAGGGGGTTACACTGAAGCTTTCTTT
v_gene: TRBV19; d_gene: -; j_gene: TRBJ1-4; abundance: -; CDR3aa: CASTIGGANEKLFF; CDR3nt: TGTGCCAGTACCATCGGGGGGGCAAATGAAAAACTGTTTTTT
v_gene: TRBV27; d_gene: -; j_gene: TRBJ1-2; abundance: once; CDR3aa: CASSPRDGRKVYGYTF; CDR3nt: TGTGCCAGCAGTCCACGGGACGGCCGGAAGGTCTATGGCTACACCTTC
v_gene: TRBV5-5; d_gene: -; j_gene: TRBJ1-6; abundance: -; CDR3aa: CASSFWVNSYNSPLHF; CDR3nt: TGTGCCAGCAGCTTTTGGGTCAACAGTTATAATTCACCCCTCCACTTT
v_gene: TRBV4-3; d_gene: -; j_gene: TRBJ2-1; abundance: -; CDR3aa: CASSHEEYGEQFF; CDR3nt: TGCGCCAGCAGCCATGAAGAGTATGGGGAGCAGTTCTTC
v_gene: TRBV2; d_gene: TRBD1; j_gene: TRBJ2-6; abundance: -; CDR3aa: CASIQDRAYLTVSGANVLTF; CDR3nt: TGTGCCAGCATACAGGACAGGGCCTATCTTACCGTCTCTGGGGCCAACGTCCTGACTTTC
v_gene: TRBV4-1; d_gene: -; j_gene: TRBJ1-5; abundance: -; CDR3aa: CASSQSGLQPQHF; CDR3nt: TGCGCCAGCAGCCAGTCAGGGCTCCAGCCCCAGCATTTT
v_gene: TRBV11-2; d_gene: -; j_gene: TRBJ2-7; abundance: -; CDR3aa: CASSPWDGDSYEQYF; CDR3nt: TGTGCCAGCAGCCCGTGGGACGGAGATTCCTACGAGCAGTACTTC
v_gene: TRBV9; d_gene: -; j_gene: TRBJ2-7; abundance: -; CDR3aa: CASSVKPGPTYEQYF; CDR3nt: TGTGCCAGCAGCGTAAAACCGGGACCGACCTACGAGCAGTACTTC
v_gene: TRBV5-6; d_gene: -; j_gene: TRBJ1-3; abundance: -; CDR3aa: CASSRVGNTIYF; CDR3nt: TGTGCCAGCAGCCGGGTTGGAAACACCATATATTTT
v_gene: TRBV4-1; d_gene: TRBD2; j_gene: TRBJ2-3; abundance: -; CDR3aa: CASSRAGSTDTQYF; CDR3nt: TGCGCCAGCAGTAGAGCGGGGAGCACAGATACGCAGTATTTT
v_gene: TRBV11-3; d_gene: TRBD1; j_gene: TRBJ2-1; abundance: once; CDR3aa: CASSSSDRFDNEQFF; CDR3nt: TGTGCCAGCAGCTCCTCGGACAGGTTTGACAATGAGCAGTTCTTC
v_gene: TRBV5-1; d_gene: TRBD2; j_gene: TRBJ2-2; abundance: -; CDR3aa: CASSLSAGGLSGELFF; CDR3nt: TGCGCCAGCAGCTTGTCAGCGGGGGGGCTTTCCGGGGAGCTGTTTTTT
v_gene: TRBV7-9; d_gene: -; j_gene: TRBJ2-3; abundance: once; CDR3aa: CASSLDTQYF; CDR3nt: TGTGCCAGCAGCTTAGATACGCAGTATTTT
v_gene: TRBV7-3; d_gene: TRBD2; j_gene: TRBJ2-3; abundance: -; CDR3aa: CASSPAGGDTDTQYF; CDR3nt: TGTGCCAGCAGCCCAGCGGGAGGGGACACAGATACGCAGTATTTT